The 9 T cell receptor beta chains in this list originate from one sample, sequenced in a study of OX40 agonist ivuxolimab in advanced cancers. The repertoire was sequenced with immunoSEQ multiplex PCR; TCRdb's copy has only in-frame clones and lacks some. The sample contains about 110,000 clones, 85% to 95% of which appear only once. The material sequenced was CD4+ or CD8+ T cells sorted from blood, taken in a trial of the OX40 agonist ivuxolimab. The source is an adult with an advanced solid tumor such as melanoma, head and neck, liver or kidney cancer.

The rearrangement joins TRBV6-1 to TRBJ2-7; D is ambiguous. Germline V gene sequence: CDR1 MNHNS, CDR2 SASEGT. This CDR3 region has 11 residues. V dropped 7 bases and J dropped 2 bases, with 6 bases sitting between them. This CDR3 reads CASTRTYEQYF. The CDR3, as DNA: TGTGCCAGCACTCGGACCTACGAGCAGTACTTC.

The chain links TRBV30 to TRBJ2-5, with 8 bases fitting TRBD1. Germline assignment: CDR1 GTSNPN and CDR2 SVGIG (reference sequence). CDR3 length equals 13 residues. V shed 5 bases and J 2 bases; nucleotides not matched to a gene: 4. The CDR3: CAWDRQGQETQYF. Written as DNA, the CDR3 is TGTGCCTGGGATAGACAGGGGCAAGAGACCCAGTACTTC.

This chain links TRBV18 with TRBJ1-1, with a possible D match to TRBD1 (5 bases). Trimming took off 5 bases at V and 4 bases at J, with 17 bases between the two ends. The CDR3 contains 15 residues. Germline values: CDR1 KGHSH, CDR2 LQKENI. As DNA, the CDR3 is TGTGCCAGCTCAACCCGGGAGGGGTGGTTCACTGAAGCTTTCTTT. Encoded protein: CASSTREGWFTEAFF. Full variable domain (outside the CDR3, taken from reference TRBV18 and TRBJ1-1): NAGVMQNPRHLVRRRGQEARLRCSPMKGHSHVYWYRQLPEEGLKFMVYLQKENIIDESGMPKERFSAEFPKEGPSILRIQQVVRGDSAAYFCASSTREGWFTEAFFGQGTRLTVV.

The V call is TRBV27, the J call TRBJ2-7; 8 positions agree with TRBD2. CDR3 length equals 16 residues. Germline CDR1 and CDR2: MNHEY and SMNVEV (reference sequence). V was pared by 5 bases and J by 4 bases, with 13 bases of the junction left unmatched. CDR3 loop: CASSHNTGTSHYEQYF. CDR3 coding DNA: TGTGCCAGCAGTCACAACACCGGGACTAGTCATTACGAGCAGTACTTC.

The V gene is TRBV29-1, the J gene TRBJ2-1; TRBD2 matches 15 bases. Germline loops: CDR1 SQVTM, CDR2 ANQGSEA. This CDR3 has 18 residues. Trimming took 4 bases from V and 4 from J; bases not matched to a gene: 11. CDR3 DNA: TGCAGCGTTGGCGGGACTAGCGGGAGGAAAGTGAGTTACAATGAGCAGTTCTTC. Translation: CSVGGTSGRKVSYNEQFF.

This rearrangement joins TRBV30 to TRBJ2-1, with 8 bases aligning to TRBD2. In germline, CDR1 is GTSNPN, CDR2 SVGIG (reference sequence). V gave up 1 base and J gave up 8 bases; unmatched junction bases: 4. This CDR3 has 13 residues. The CDR3 DNA follows: TGTGCCTGGAGTGGTATGCGGGGGGATGAGCAGTTCTTC. This sequence encodes CAWSGMRGDEQFF.

The chain carries TRBV5-1 and TRBJ1-1; D is possibly TRBD1 (5 bases). V shed 2 bases and J shed 5 bases, with 16 bases lying between them. The CDR3 covers 15 residues. The germline V gene encodes CDR1 SGHRS and CDR2 YFSETQ. Here the CDR3 reads CASSLLGVVGTEAFF. In nucleotides, the CDR3 is TGCGCCAGCAGCTTATTGGGGGTGGTGGGGACTGAAGCTTTCTTT.

This chain joins TRBV11-1 and TRBJ1-2, with TRBD1 matching 7 bases. Looked up from germline, CDR1 is SGHAT and CDR2 is FQDESV (reference sequence). J gave up 6 bases and V 5 bases, and 6 bases lay outside the gene matches. The CDR3 loop spans 13 amino acids. The CDR3 region is CASSIGTVDGYTF. The CDR3 DNA is TGTGCCAGCAGCATCGGGACAGTAGATGGCTACACCTTC.

This chain uses TRBV30 with TRBJ1-1; D perhaps matches TRBD1 (5 bases). Germline-derived CDR1 and CDR2 are GTSNPN and SVGIG (reference sequence). V dropped 3 bases and J dropped 5 bases, with 13 bases sitting between them. The CDR3 sequence is 13 residues long. This chain's CDR3 is CAWSSLGETEAFF. In DNA form, the CDR3 reads TGTGCCTGGAGCTCGTTGGGGGAAACTGAAGCTTTCTTT.